Listed below are T cell receptor beta chains from one sample, sequenced in a study of graft-versus-host responses after intestinal transplantation. Antigens of these TCRs are unknown. The repertoire was sequenced with immunoSEQ multiplex PCR; TCRdb's copy has only in-frame clones and lacks some. The sample lists about 89,000 clones; about 94% were seen once. Sequencing used unstimulated CD4+ T cells sorted from spleen or lymph node cells, obtained before transplant. The receptors shown here come from a human donor who was the organ donor for an intestinal transplant. Both conserved end residues are part of each CDR3. D genes are given only for firm matches. Size is stated for part of the rows, as once, few or many counts, or as a class when the clone is expanded.

CDR3,DNA,D,size,J,V
CASSLGQGSNSPLHF,TGTGCCAGCAGCTTAGGGCAGGGGTCCAATTCACCCCTCCACTTT,NA,NA,TRBJ1-6,TRBV7-2
CASSIDGQGANYGYTF,TGTGCCAGTAGTATTGACGGACAGGGGGCTAACTATGGCTACACCTTC,TRBD1,NA,TRBJ1-2,TRBV19
CASSGLTDTQYF,TGTGCCAGCAGCGGACTCACAGATACGCAGTATTTT,NA,NA,TRBJ2-3,TRBV7-2
CASSTQGAFSGNTIYF,TGTGCCAGCAGCACCCAGGGGGCCTTCTCTGGAAACACCATATATTTT,TRBD1,NA,TRBJ1-3,TRBV9
CASSRRGTSGNTEAFF,TGTGCCAGCAGCCGAAGAGGGACATCTGGGAACACTGAAGCTTTCTTT,NA,NA,TRBJ1-1,TRBV11-2
CASSTTGQRYNEQFF,TGTGCCAGCAGTACGACAGGCCAGCGGTACAATGAGCAGTTCTTC,NA,NA,TRBJ2-1,TRBV6-1
CASQDRVSSYEQYF,TGTGCCAGTCAGGACAGGGTCAGCTCCTACGAGCAGTACTTC,TRBD1,NA,TRBJ2-7,TRBV19
CASSYSSSGGAGQYF,TGTGCCAGCAGTTACTCGAGTAGCGGGGGGGCCGGGCAGTACTTC,TRBD2,NA,TRBJ2-7,TRBV6-6
CASSETWATTNYGYTF,TGTGCCAGCAGTGAAACCTGGGCAACCACTAACTATGGCTACACCTTC,NA,once,TRBJ1-2,TRBV2
CASSVGLAGETQYF,TGTGCCAGCAGTGTTGGACTAGCGGGCGAGACCCAGTACTTC,TRBD2,NA,TRBJ2-5,TRBV6-1
CSGNSPLHF,TGCAGCGGCAATTCACCCCTCCACTTT,NA,NA,TRBJ1-6,TRBV29-1
CASSAYDRSYEQYF,TGTGCCAGCAGCGCATACGACAGGTCCTACGAGCAGTACTTC,NA,NA,TRBJ2-7,TRBV28
CASSNKVETQYF,TGTGCCAGCAGTAATAAGGTGGAGACCCAGTACTTC,NA,NA,TRBJ2-5,TRBV6-5
CASSLTFGQFVGYTF,TGTGCCAGCAGTCTGACGTTCGGACAGTTTGTGGGCTACACCTTC,NA,NA,TRBJ1-2,TRBV7-2
CASRPPDRVAGYTF,TGTGCCAGCAGACCTCCGGACAGGGTCGCTGGCTACACCTTC,TRBD1,NA,TRBJ1-2,TRBV28
CASSPGQGIAEAFF,TGTGCCAGCAGCCCCGGACAGGGGATTGCTGAAGCTTTCTTT,TRBD1,NA,TRBJ1-1,TRBV7-6
CASSLVLGGLQRNRELFF,TGTGCCAGCAGCTTAGTTCTTGGGGGTCTACAACGGAACCGGGAGCTGTTTTTT,NA,NA,TRBJ2-2,TRBV7-8
CAGGSGGTQYF,TGTGCCGGGGGATCTGGGGGGACCCAGTACTTC,NA,NA,TRBJ2-5,TRBV7-9
CASSLDPRPPEAFF,TGTGCCAGCAGCTTAGACCCGCGGCCTCCTGAAGCTTTCTTT,NA,NA,TRBJ1-1,TRBV11-2
CASSVGTATYEQYF,TGTGCCAGCAGCGTTGGGACCGCCACCTACGAGCAGTACTTC,NA,NA,TRBJ2-7,TRBV9
CASSPGQASSYEQYF,TGTGCCAGCTCACCGGGCCAGGCCTCCTCCTACGAGCAGTACTTC,NA,NA,TRBJ2-7,TRBV18
CASGLVLLAGVQETQYF,TGTGCTAGTGGTTTGGTACTCCTAGCGGGGGTGCAAGAGACCCAGTACTTC,TRBD2,NA,TRBJ2-5,TRBV12-5
CASSIGGGLRYNEQFF,TGTGCCAGTAGTATAGGTGGGGGCCTTCGTTACAATGAGCAGTTCTTC,NA,NA,TRBJ2-1,TRBV19
CASSYQTGTGSTDTQYF,TGCGCCAGCAGCTATCAAACCGGGACAGGGTCCACAGATACGCAGTATTTT,TRBD1,NA,TRBJ2-3,TRBV5-1
CASSDRSEAFF,TGTGCCAGCAGCGACAGGAGTGAAGCTTTCTTT,NA,NA,TRBJ1-1,TRBV11-3
CAWIQRPPGPQEQFF,TGTGCCTGGATACAACGGCCCCCGGGGCCTCAAGAGCAGTTCTTC,NA,NA,TRBJ2-1,TRBV30
CASSSRAGGETQYF,TGCGCCAGCAGCTCCCGGGCTGGCGGAGAGACCCAGTACTTC,NA,NA,TRBJ2-5,TRBV5-1
CASNPGQQYGYTF,TGTGCCAGCAACCCGGGACAGCAATATGGCTACACCTTC,TRBD1,NA,TRBJ1-2,TRBV9
CAISDEGSYNEQFF,TGTGCCATCAGTGACGAGGGTTCCTACAATGAGCAGTTCTTC,NA,NA,TRBJ2-1,TRBV10-3
CASSLRRGNSPLHF,TGTGCCAGCAGCTTGCGACGGGGGAATTCACCCCTCCACTTT,NA,NA,TRBJ1-6,TRBV7-2
CASSLALDGQPQHF,TGTGCCAGCAGCTTAGCCCTTGACGGGCAGCCCCAGCATTTT,NA,NA,TRBJ1-5,TRBV7-9
CASSLRGANVLTF,TGCGCCAGCAGCTTACGTGGGGCCAACGTCCTGACTTTC,NA,NA,TRBJ2-6,TRBV5-1
CSVTGGDYGYTF,TGCAGCGTAACAGGGGGTGACTATGGCTACACCTTC,TRBD1,NA,TRBJ1-2,TRBV29-1
CASSRTSGGYEQYF,TGTGCCAGTAGCAGGACTAGCGGGGGCTACGAGCAGTACTTC,TRBD2,once,TRBJ2-7,TRBV19
CASSPELLSTDTQYF,TGTGCCAGCTCACCGGAGTTGCTGAGCACAGATACGCAGTATTTT,NA,NA,TRBJ2-3,TRBV18
CAWSVVGGNQPQHF,TGTGCCTGGAGTGTAGTCGGAGGCAATCAGCCCCAGCATTTT,NA,NA,TRBJ1-5,TRBV30
CASSQVTTGRETQYF,TGTGCCAGCAGCCAAGTTACAACAGGGCGCGAGACCCAGTACTTC,NA,NA,TRBJ2-5,TRBV14
CATTGDYGYTF,TGTGCCACCACGGGGGATTATGGCTACACCTTC,NA,NA,TRBJ1-2,TRBV6-6
CASSKTGTGGYEQYF,TGTGCCAGCAGCAAAACCGGGACAGGGGGCTACGAGCAGTACTTC,NA,NA,TRBJ2-7,TRBV21-1
CSVIGSGGIPYEQYF,TGCAGCGTTATTGGTAGCGGGGGGATCCCCTACGAGCAGTACTTC,TRBD2,NA,TRBJ2-7,TRBV29-1
CASSLDSLRGNQPQHF,TGTGCCAGCAGCTTAGATTCTCTGAGGGGGAATCAGCCCCAGCATTTT,NA,NA,TRBJ1-5,TRBV11-2
CASSYSLGAFF,TGTGCCAGCAGTTACTCGCTGGGGGCTTTCTTT,NA,NA,TRBJ1-1,TRBV6-5
CAISGQGHSGANVLTF,TGTGCCATCAGCGGACAGGGGCACTCTGGGGCCAACGTCCTGACTTTC,TRBD1,NA,TRBJ2-6,TRBV10-3
CARLRRPRTNRNTEAFF,TGCGCCAGGTTACGTCGTCCCAGGACAAACAGGAACACTGAAGCTTTCTTT,NA,NA,TRBJ1-1,TRBV5-1
CASSDFRDGHGYTF,TGTGCCAGTAGTGATTTCAGGGACGGGCATGGCTACACCTTC,NA,NA,TRBJ1-2,TRBV19
CASSLGLVGETQYF,TGTGCCAGCAGCTTAGGACTAGTGGGTGAGACCCAGTACTTC,NA,NA,TRBJ2-5,TRBV7-2
CASTQGLANSPLHF,TGTGCCAGCACTCAGGGGTTAGCCAATTCACCCCTCCACTTT,NA,NA,TRBJ1-6,TRBV6-5
CASSQEVRAEVYSPLHF,TGCGCCAGCAGCCAAGAGGTAAGGGCCGAAGTTTATTCACCCCTCCACTTT,NA,NA,TRBJ1-6,TRBV4-1
CASSYEPLLYGYTF,TGTGCCAGCAGTTACGAACCCCTCCTCTATGGCTACACCTTC,NA,NA,TRBJ1-2,TRBV2
CASIPQGNQPQHF,TGTGCCAGCATCCCACAGGGGAATCAGCCCCAGCATTTT,TRBD1,NA,TRBJ1-5,TRBV6-1
CASSARGFREQYF,TGTGCCAGCAGTGCCAGAGGGTTTCGGGAGCAGTACTTC,NA,NA,TRBJ2-7,TRBV6-5
CALRGGLGADTQYF,TGTGCCCTACGCGGCGGTTTAGGAGCAGATACGCAGTATTTT,NA,NA,TRBJ2-3,TRBV10-3